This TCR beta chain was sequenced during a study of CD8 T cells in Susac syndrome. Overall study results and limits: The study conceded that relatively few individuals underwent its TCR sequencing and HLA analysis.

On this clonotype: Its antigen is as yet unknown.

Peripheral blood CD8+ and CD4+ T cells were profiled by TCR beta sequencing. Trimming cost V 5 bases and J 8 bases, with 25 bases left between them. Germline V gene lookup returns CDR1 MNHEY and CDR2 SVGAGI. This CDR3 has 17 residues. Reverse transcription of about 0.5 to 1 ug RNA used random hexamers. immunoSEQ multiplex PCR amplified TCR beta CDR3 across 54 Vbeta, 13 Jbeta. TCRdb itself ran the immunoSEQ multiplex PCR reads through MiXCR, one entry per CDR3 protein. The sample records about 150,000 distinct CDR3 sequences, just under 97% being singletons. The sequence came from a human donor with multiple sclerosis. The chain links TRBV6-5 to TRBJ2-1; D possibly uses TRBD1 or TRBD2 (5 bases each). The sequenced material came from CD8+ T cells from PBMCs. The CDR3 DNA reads TGTGCCAGCAGTAACTACGCCCCGGGGACCCCGTCGCATGAGCAGTTCTTC. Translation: CASSNYAPGTPSHEQFF.